This T cell receptor (beta chain) was sequenced during a study of response to subunit inactivated influenza vaccine. This clonotype was found a few times. Deletions cut 4 bases from V and 2 bases from J, with 15 bases between. Germline V CDR1 and CDR2: MNHEY, SVGEGT. The length of the CDR3 is 16 residues. TCRdb reanalysed the RT-PCR reads using MiXCR and keeps one entry per CDR3 protein. The sample shows approximately 680,000 distinct CDR3 sequences, about a sixth of them seen only once. The rearrangement links TRBV6-2 or TRBV6-3 to TRBJ1-5; the D is unclear. The sample in question was PBMCs from blood, obtained 11 to 12 days after vaccination. The sequence came from a man aged 50-59 years who received an inactivated influenza vaccine. The CDR3 DNA sequence: TGTGCCAGCAGTTTTCGGTATGGGGTGGGCAATCAGCCCCAGCATTTT. This encodes CASSFRYGVGNQPQHF.